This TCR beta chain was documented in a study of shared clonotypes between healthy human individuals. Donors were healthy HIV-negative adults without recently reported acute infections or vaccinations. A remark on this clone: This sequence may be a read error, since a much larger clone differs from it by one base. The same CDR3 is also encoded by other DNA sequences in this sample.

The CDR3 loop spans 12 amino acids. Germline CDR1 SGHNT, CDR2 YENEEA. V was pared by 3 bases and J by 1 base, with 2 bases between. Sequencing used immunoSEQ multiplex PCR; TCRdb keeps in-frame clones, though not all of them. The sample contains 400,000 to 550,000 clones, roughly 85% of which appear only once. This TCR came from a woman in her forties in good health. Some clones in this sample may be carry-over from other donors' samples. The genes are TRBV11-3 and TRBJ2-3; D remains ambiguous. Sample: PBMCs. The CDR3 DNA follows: TGTGCCAGCAGCTTGGGCACAGATACGCAGTATTTT. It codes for CASSLGTDTQYF. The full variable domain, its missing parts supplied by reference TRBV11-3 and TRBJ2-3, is EAGVVQSPRYKIIEKKQPVAFWCNPISGHNTLYWYLQNLGQGPELLIRYENEEAVDDSQLPKDRFSAERLKGVDSTLKIQPAELGDSAVYLCASSLGTDTQYFGPGTRLTVL.